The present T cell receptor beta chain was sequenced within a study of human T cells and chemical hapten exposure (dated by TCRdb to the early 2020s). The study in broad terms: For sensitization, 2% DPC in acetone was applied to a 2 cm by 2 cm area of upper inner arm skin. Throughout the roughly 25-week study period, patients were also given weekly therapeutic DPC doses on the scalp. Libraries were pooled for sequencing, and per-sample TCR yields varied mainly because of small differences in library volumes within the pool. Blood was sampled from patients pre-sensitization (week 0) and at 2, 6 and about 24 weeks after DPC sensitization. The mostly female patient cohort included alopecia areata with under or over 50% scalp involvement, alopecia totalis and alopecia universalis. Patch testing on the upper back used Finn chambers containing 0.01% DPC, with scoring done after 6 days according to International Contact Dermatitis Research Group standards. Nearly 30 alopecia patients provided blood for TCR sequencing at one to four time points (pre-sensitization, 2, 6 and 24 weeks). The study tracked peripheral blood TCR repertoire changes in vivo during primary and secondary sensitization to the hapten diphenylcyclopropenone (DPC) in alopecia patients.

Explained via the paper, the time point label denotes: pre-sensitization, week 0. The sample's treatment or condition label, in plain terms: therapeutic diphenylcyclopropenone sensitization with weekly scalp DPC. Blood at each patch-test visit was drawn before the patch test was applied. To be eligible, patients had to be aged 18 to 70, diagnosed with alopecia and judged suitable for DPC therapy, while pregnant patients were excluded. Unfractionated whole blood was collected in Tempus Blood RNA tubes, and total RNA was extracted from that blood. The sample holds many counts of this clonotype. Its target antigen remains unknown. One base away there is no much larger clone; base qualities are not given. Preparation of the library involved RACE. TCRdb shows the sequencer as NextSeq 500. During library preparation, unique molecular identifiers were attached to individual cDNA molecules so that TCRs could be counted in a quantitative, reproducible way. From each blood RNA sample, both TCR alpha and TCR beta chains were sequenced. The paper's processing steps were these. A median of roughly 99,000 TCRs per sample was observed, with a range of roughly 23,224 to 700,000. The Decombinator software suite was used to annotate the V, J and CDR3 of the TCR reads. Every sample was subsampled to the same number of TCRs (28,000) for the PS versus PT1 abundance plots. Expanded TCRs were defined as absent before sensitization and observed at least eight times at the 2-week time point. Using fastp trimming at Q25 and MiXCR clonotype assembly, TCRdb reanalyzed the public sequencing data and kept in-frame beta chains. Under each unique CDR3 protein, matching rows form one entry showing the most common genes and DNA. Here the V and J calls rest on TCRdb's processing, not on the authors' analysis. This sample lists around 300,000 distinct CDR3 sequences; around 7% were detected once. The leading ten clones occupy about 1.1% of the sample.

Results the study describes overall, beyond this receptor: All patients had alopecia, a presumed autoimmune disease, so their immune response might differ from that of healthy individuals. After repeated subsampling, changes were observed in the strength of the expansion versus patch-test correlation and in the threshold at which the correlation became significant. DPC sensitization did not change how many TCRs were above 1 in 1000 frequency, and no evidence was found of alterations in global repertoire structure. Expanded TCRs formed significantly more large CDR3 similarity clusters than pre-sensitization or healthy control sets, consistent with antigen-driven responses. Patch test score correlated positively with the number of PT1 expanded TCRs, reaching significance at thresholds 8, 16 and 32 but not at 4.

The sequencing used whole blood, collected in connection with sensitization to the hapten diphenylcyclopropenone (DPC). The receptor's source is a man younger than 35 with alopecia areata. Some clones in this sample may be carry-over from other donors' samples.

The CDR3 is CASSRDRRGAGELFF. The DNA is as follows: TGTGCCAGCAGCAGAGACAGGCGGGGTGCCGGGGAGCTGTTTTTT. The rearrangement combines TRBV5-5 with TRBJ2-2; the D gene could be either TRBD1 or TRBD2, each agreeing at 6 bases. The CDR3 has 15 amino acids, counting the end cysteine and phenylalanine. CDR3 DNA is the only sequence kept; it has 45 bases, read in frame from the first base. As encoded in the germline V gene (reference sequence), CDR1 is SGHKS while CDR2 is YYEKEE. V sheds 4 bases and J sheds 6 bases, leaving 16 bases between their ends.